Presented here are 7 T cell receptor beta chains from one specimen sequenced in a study of T cell responses to AZD1222 COVID-19 vaccine. The data were produced by immunoSEQ multiplex PCR, yet TCRdb's version contains in-frame clones alone and is incomplete. The sample contains roughly 82,000 clones, approximately 81% of which appear only once. Sample: peripheral blood, taken on day 0 of AZD1222 vaccination. The receptors stem from an adult in good health.

The V gene is TRBV3-1 (or the pseudogene TRBV3-2), the J gene TRBJ1-4, with no clear D. The germline gives CDR1 LGHDT, CDR2 YNNKEL (reference sequence). Trimming left V 1 base short and J 14 bases short, with 14 bases between. The CDR3 is made up of 13 amino acids. The CDR3 nucleotides read TGTGCCAGCAGCCAAGTCTCTGCCTTATACCTGTTTTTT. Amino acid sequence: CASSQVSALYLFF.

The CDR3 DNA reads TGTGCCAGCAGCCCCCGCAGTCTGAACACCGGGGAGCTGTTTTTT. Its translation is CASSPRSLNTGELFF. The chain combines TRBV7-3 with TRBJ2-2; D gene unclear. The V end lost 5 bases, the J end lost 1 base, and 11 bases lay between the germline ends. Looked up from germline, CDR1 is SGHTA and CDR2 is FQGTGA. The CDR3 runs to 15 residues.

There are a few counts of this clone. This chain joins TRBV12-5 and TRBJ2-3; 8 bases match TRBD1. CDR1 and CDR2 (germline): LGHNT, FRNRAP. This CDR3 is 17 amino acids long. The ends lost 4 bases at V and 0 bases at J; junction bases unmatched: 9. CDR3 DNA: TGTGCTAGTGGTTCCAGGGGGGACAGGAGGAGCACAGATACGCAGTATTTT. This gives the protein CASGSRGDRRSTDTQYF.

The chain couples TRBV6-5 to TRBJ1-2; D uncertain. In germline, CDR1 is MNHEY, CDR2 SVGAGI. The ends were cut back, 5 bases at V and 0 bases at J, with 10 bases in the middle. The CDR3 spans 14 residues. Written as DNA, the CDR3 is TGTGCCAGCAGTAAAAACGGGGCTAACTATGGCTACACCTTC. Amino acid sequence: CASSKNGANYGYTF.

The chain joins TRBV2 to TRBJ2-4, with TRBD1 identical over 12 bases. With 6 bases clipped from V and 4 bases from J, the junction kept 7 bases outside the gene matches. The CDR3 contains 16 residues. Per germline, CDR1 SNHLY and CDR2 FYNNEI. For the CDR3, the DNA is TGTGCCAGCAGCGAACCGGGACAGGGGGCGAAAAACATTCAGTACTTC. Translating gives CASSEPGQGAKNIQYF.

The chain combines TRBV24-1 with TRBJ2-1, with D possibly matching TRBD1 (6 bases). The germline V gene has CDR1 KGHDR and CDR2 SFDVKD. This CDR3 contains 15 residues. With 3 bases removed from V and 6 bases from J, the gap between germline ends came to 14 bases. DNA of the CDR3: TGTGCCACCAGTGATCACAGGGAAGGGGGCAATGAGCAGTTCTTC. This encodes CATSDHREGGNEQFF.

This clone was observed a handful of times. In DNA, the CDR3 is TGTGCCAGTAGTCTGGGACTGCTGAACACTGAAGCTTTCTTT. As protein: CASSLGLLNTEAFF. The chain links TRBV19 to TRBJ1-1, with a weak D call TRBD1 (5 bases). V dropped 5 bases and J dropped 0 bases, with 10 bases sitting between them. Germline V gene data show CDR1 as LNHDA and CDR2 as SQIVND (reference sequence). CDR3 length: 14 residues.